The 22 T cell receptor beta chains listed next were all sequenced from one sample in a study of vaccination and CD4 T cells after COVID-19. The sample's treatment: roughly 11-day PBMC culture with coronavirus spike peptide pools or control peptides (ViraFEST assay). Researchers used the Oncomine TCR Beta short-read assay to sequence DNA from cultured CD4+ T cells. TCRdb re-derived calls from the PCR reads in MiXCR, one entry per CDR3 protein. The data show some 16,000 distinct CDR3 sequences, about a third seen once. No antigen has been assigned to these receptors. The sequencing input was cultured CD4+ T cells from blood. These receptors originate from a human donor with COVID-19.

V usage is TRBV11-3 and J usage is TRBJ1-1, with 8 bases that match TRBD1. This CDR3 comprises 14 residues. The germline gives CDR1 SGHNT, CDR2 YENEEA. V shed 2 bases and J 2 bases; nucleotides not matched to a gene: 1. CDR3 amino acids: CASSLQGANTEAFF. The DNA for the CDR3 is TGTGCCAGCAGCTTACAGGGGGCCAACACTGAAGCTTTCTTT.

The chain couples TRBV5-6 to TRBJ2-5; weak D call: TRBD2 (6 bases). The germline gives CDR1 SGHDT, CDR2 YYEEEE. Trimming removed 3 bases from V and 2 bases from J, with 14 bases in between. The CDR3 is made up of 15 amino acids. For the CDR3, the DNA is TGTGCCAGCAGCTCGGCTGTCAGCGGGCAAGAGACCCAGTACTTC. The encoded protein is CASSSAVSGQETQYF. Drawing the rest from reference TRBV5-6 and TRBJ2-5, the complete variable domain is DAGVTQSPTHLIKTRGQQVTLRCSPKSGHDTVSWYQQALGQGPQFIFQYYEEEERQRGNFPDRFSGHQFPNYSSELNVNALLLGDSALYLCASSSAVSGQETQYFGPGTRLLVL.

The chain joins TRBV19 to TRBJ1-6; no definite D call. V was clipped by 5 bases and J by 3 bases, with 11 bases between them. Germline-derived CDR1 and CDR2 are LNHDA and SQIVND (reference sequence). The CDR3 spans 15 residues. The CDR3 is CASSPGNFYNSPLHF. For the CDR3, the DNA is TGTGCCAGTAGTCCCGGTAATTTCTATAATTCACCCCTCCACTTT. The entire variable domain, with the rest obtained from reference TRBV19 and TRBJ1-6, is as follows: DGGITQSPKYLFRKEGQNVTLSCEQNLNHDAMYWYRQDPGQGLRLIYYSQIVNDFQKGDIAEGYSVSREKKESFPLTVTSAQKNPTAFYLCASSPGNFYNSPLHFGNGTRLTVT.

This clonotype showed up just a few times. The V call is TRBV6-1, the J call TRBJ2-7, with a tentative D call TRBD2 (5 bases). Deletions cut 7 bases from V and 4 bases from J, with 8 bases between. CDR1 and CDR2 from the germline V gene are MNHNS and SASEGT. This CDR3 has 11 residues. The CDR3 DNA is TGTGCCAGCATGAGGGAGTACGAGCAGTACTTC. Encoded protein: CASMREYEQYF.

This chain connects TRBV6-5 to TRBJ1-6; D possibly corresponds to TRBD1 (6 bases). Looked up from germline, CDR1 is MNHEY and CDR2 is SVGAGI. The V and J ends lost 0 bases and 0 bases respectively, with 15 bases between them. The length of the CDR3 is 19 residues. CDR3 nucleotide sequence: TGTGCCAGCAGTTACTCATACCCTACAGGGAGCTCCTATAATTCACCCCTCCACTTT. Translation: CASSYSYPTGSSYNSPLHF.

This clonotype turned up a few times. The rearrangement joins TRBV19 to TRBJ2-3; D remains unclear. V lost 8 bases, J lost 2 bases, and 11 bases lay in between. The CDR3 is 13 residues long. The germline V gene has CDR1 LNHDA and CDR2 SQIVND (reference sequence). The CDR3 sequence: CASGTRYTDTQYF. The CDR3 bases are TGTGCCAGTGGTACCCGATACACAGATACGCAGTATTTT.

Within the sample, this clonotype is medium-sized. The chain has TRBV5-1 and TRBJ2-7, with a possible D match to TRBD1 (5 bases). Looked up from germline, CDR1 is SGHRS and CDR2 is YFSETQ. The CDR3 length is 11 residues. V was clipped by 1 base and J by 6 bases, with 5 bases between them. The DNA for the CDR3 is TGCGCCAGCAGCTTGCAGGGCGAGCAGTACTTC. As protein: CASSLQGEQYF. Together with reference TRBV5-1 and TRBJ2-7, the CDR3 gives the full variable domain: KAGVTQTPRYLIKTRGQQVTLSCSPISGHRSVSWYQQTPGQGLQFLFEYFSETQRNKGNFPGRFSGRQFSNSRSEMNVSTLELGDSALYLCASSLQGEQYFGPGTRLTVT.

The gene calls are TRBV6-1 and TRBJ1-3; a weak D match, TRBD1 (5 bases). Germline V gene sequence: CDR1 MNHNS, CDR2 SASEGT. The CDR3 sequence is 16 residues long. Trimming cost V 10 bases and J 0 bases, with 19 bases left between them. The CDR3 spells CAILILGADSGNTIYF. CDR3 nucleotide sequence: TGTGCCATCCTAATCTTAGGGGCGGACTCTGGAAACACCATATATTTT.

This clonotype occurred a few times. CDR3 sequence (DNA): TGCAGTGCTAGAGATCCGGGACAGGGCAATCAGCCCCAGCATTTT. As protein: CSARDPGQGNQPQHF. The rearrangement joins TRBV20-1 to TRBJ1-5; 8 nucleotides agree with TRBD1. The germline gives CDR1 DFQATT, CDR2 SNEGSKA (reference sequence). With 0 bases clipped from V and 2 bases from J, the junction kept 3 bases outside the gene matches. CDR3 length: 15 amino acids.

This sequence joins TRBV4-2 and TRBJ2-1; D is ambiguous. Germline V gene lookup returns CDR1 LGHNA and CDR2 YNFKEQ. The CDR3 sequence is 16 residues long. The ends were cut back, 0 bases at V and 8 bases at J, with 17 bases in the middle. CDR3 sequence (DNA): TGTGCCAGCAGCCAAGAGGTTAGCTCCCCCGTCGATGAGCAGTTCTTC. Protein: CASSQEVSSPVDEQFF.

This clonotype was detected a few times. The V gene is TRBV28, the J gene TRBJ2-3; no definite D call. CDR1 is MDHEN and CDR2 is SYDVKM in the germline V gene. V gave up 3 bases and J gave up 1 base, with 8 bases separating them. This CDR3 region has 14 residues. CDR3 in DNA: TGTGCCAGCAGTTTTCTTGCCGGCACAGATACGCAGTATTTT. Protein sequence: CASSFLAGTDTQYF. Looking up the rest from reference TRBV28 and TRBJ2-3 gives the full variable domain: DVKVTQSSRYLVKRTGEKVFLECVQDMDHENMFWYRQDPGLGLRLIYFSYDVKMKEKGDIPEGYSVSREKKERFSLILESASTNQTSMYLCASSFLAGTDTQYFGPGTRLTVL.

This clonotype was observed a few times. Here the CDR3 reads CASSQTQGLNSPLHF. The CDR3 DNA is TGTGCCAGCAGCCAAACCCAGGGGCTTAATTCACCCCTCCACTTT. This rearrangement joins TRBV14 to TRBJ1-6, with D possibly TRBD1 on 6 matching bases. The CDR3 covers 15 residues. Trimming shortened V by 2 bases and J by 6 bases, and 11 bases separated the two germline ends. CDR1 SGHDN and CDR2 FVKESK come from the germline V gene.

This chain joins TRBV11-3 and TRBJ2-2; tentative D call: TRBD1 (6 bases). Between the trimmed V and J ends, which lost 5 bases and 3 bases, there was a span of 7 bases. The CDR3 totals 13 residues. In germline, CDR1 is SGHNT, CDR2 YENEEA. CDR3 sequence (DNA): TGTGCCAGCAGCCCAGGGGACACCGGGGAGCTGTTTTTT. Encoded protein: CASSPGDTGELFF.

This clonotype appeared a few times. The V gene is TRBV11-3, the J gene TRBJ2-3, with 7 positions matching TRBD2. There are 13 residues in the CDR3. Germline trimming cut 5 bases from V and 5 bases from J; bases unmatched to any gene: 4. Germline V gene data show CDR1 as SGHNT and CDR2 as YENEEA. The CDR3 DNA sequence: TGTGCCAGCAGCCCGGGGGGATTAGATACGCAGTATTTT. Translation gives CASSPGGLDTQYF. The variable domain in full, with the rest retrieved from reference TRBV11-3 and TRBJ2-3, is EAGVVQSPRYKIIEKKQPVAFWCNPISGHNTLYWYLQNLGQGPELLIRYENEEAVDDSQLPKDRFSAERLKGVDSTLKIQPAELGDSAVYLCASSPGGLDTQYFGPGTRLTVL.

The table lists this clonotype with a few counts. The chain employs TRBV6-5 and TRBJ2-2, with 8 nucleotides matching TRBD2. Germline V gene sequence: CDR1 MNHEY, CDR2 SVGAGI. This CDR3 contains 17 residues. V lost 0 bases and J lost 0; bases outside the gene matches: 3. In nucleotides, the CDR3 is TGTGCCAGCAGTTACTCTGGCGGGGGGACGAACACCGGGGAGCTGTTTTTT. Translating gives CASSYSGGGTNTGELFF.

This clonotype turned up a few times. This chain links TRBV20-1 with TRBJ1-5, with D uncertain. The CDR3 has 17 residues. Germline V gives CDR1 DFQATT, CDR2 SNEGSKA (reference sequence). V lost 6 bases, J lost 2 bases, and 23 bases lay in between. CDR3 sequence reads: CSANRPGLARGNQPQHF. CDR3 in DNA: TGCAGTGCCAACCGTCCGGGCCTAGCTCGGGGCAATCAGCCCCAGCATTTT.

The chain is built from TRBV27 and TRBJ2-7, with 7 bases fitting TRBD1. Germline CDR1 reads MNHEY; CDR2 reads SMNVEV (reference sequence). The CDR3 covers 13 residues. Unmatched junction bases numbered 5, after V lost 6 bases and J lost 3 bases. CDR3 coding DNA: TGTGCCAGCAGAAAGGCAGGGGGCTACGAGCAGTACTTC. Its protein product is CASRKAGGYEQYF.

DNA for the CDR3: TGCAGTGCTAGAGATTTACTAGCAAGCACAGATACGCAGTATTTT. This gives the protein CSARDLLASTDTQYF. The rearrangement joins TRBV20-1 to TRBJ2-3, with D perhaps matching TRBD2 (6 bases). The CDR3 is made up of 15 amino acids. V lost 0 bases to trimming and J lost 0 bases, with 10 bases between them. The germline gives CDR1 DFQATT, CDR2 SNEGSKA (reference sequence).

The chain links TRBV6-2 or TRBV6-3 to TRBJ2-7; weak D call: TRBD2 (5 bases). The V gene lost 6 bases and the J gene lost 0 bases, with 15 bases spanning the gap. The length of the CDR3 is 15 residues. In germline, CDR1 is MNHEY, CDR2 SVGEGT. The CDR3 protein is CASRTPGERSYEQYF. The CDR3 DNA follows: TGTGCCAGCAGGACCCCCGGGGAACGCTCCTACGAGCAGTACTTC.

The chain links TRBV2 to TRBJ2-3, with 13 bases matching TRBD2. Germline loops: CDR1 SNHLY, CDR2 FYNNEI. CDR3 length: 14 amino acids. V gave up 11 bases and J gave up 5 bases; unmatched junction bases: 7. Written as DNA, the CDR3 is TGTGCCTCCGGGACTAGCGGGGTCAAAGATACGCAGTATTTT. Protein product: CASGTSGVKDTQYF.

The chain has TRBV7-9 and TRBJ2-3, with no clear D. CDR1 is SEHNR and CDR2 is FQNEAQ in the germline V gene (reference sequence). This CDR3 contains 14 residues. Trimming stripped 3 bases from V and 2 bases from J, with 9 bases between. CDR3 sequence: CASSFGKNTDTQYF. In nucleotides, the CDR3 is TGTGCCAGCAGCTTCGGTAAAAACACAGATACGCAGTATTTT.

This clonotype appeared a few times. The CDR3: CASRPTGGDYGYTF. CDR3 DNA: TGTGCCAGCAGGCCGACAGGGGGCGACTATGGCTACACCTTC. V gene TRBV6-1 combines with J gene TRBJ1-2; TRBD1 aligns across 10 bases. V lost 6 bases, J lost 3 bases, and 4 bases stayed unmatched. This CDR3 region has 14 residues. Germline assignment: CDR1 MNHNS and CDR2 SASEGT.